These T cell receptor beta chains were read from a single sample in a study of control samples from healthy donors and cancer patients. Sequenced by immunoSEQ multiplex PCR; TCRdb stores in-frame clones only, minus some. Altogether tens of thousands of clones are present, 91% being singletons, with the ten largest covering around a sixth. The sequencing sample was made of blood. These receptors all stem from a man aged 25-45 years in good health. CDR3s include the opening cysteine and the closing phenylalanine or tryptophan. The D gene is left open where the match is weak. Clone size is given for some rows only: seen once, a few or many times, or a class if the clone is expanded.

>TRBJ2-3|TRBD1|NA|TRBV4-1
CASSQDKGASTDTQYF
TGCGCCAGCAGCCAAGATAAGGGGGCGAGCACAGATACGCAGTATTTT
>TRBJ1-2|NA|NA|TRBV5-1
CASSLGGNGYTF
TGCGCCAGCAGCTTGGGTGGGAACGGCTACACCTTC
>TRBJ1-2|NA|NA|TRBV11-2
CASRRSDSFGGYTF
TGTGCCAGCAGGCGTAGCGACAGTTTTGGTGGCTACACCTTC
>TRBJ2-1|TRBD1|NA|TRBV5-6
CASSWPGTVNEQFF
TGTGCCAGCAGTTGGCCCGGGACAGTCAATGAGCAGTTCTTC
>TRBJ1-5|NA|few|TRBV21-1
CASSPIGGTLSNQPQHF
TGTGCCAGCAGCCCGATCGGGGGAACTCTTAGCAATCAGCCCCAGCATTTT
>TRBJ2-3|NA|NA|TRBV5-1
CASSLSTDDTQYF
TGCGCCAGCAGCTTGTCAACCGATGATACGCAGTATTTT
>TRBJ1-6|TRBD1|NA|TRBV18
CASSPMEQGGNSPLHF
TGTGCCAGCTCACCGATGGAGCAGGGGGGTAATTCACCCCTCCACTTT
>TRBJ2-5|NA|NA|TRBV19
CASSRVGNQETQYF
TGTGCCAGTAGTAGGGTAGGGAATCAAGAGACCCAGTACTTC
>TRBJ1-5|TRBD1|NA|TRBV6-6
CASSYPGTGRGQPQHF
TGTGCCAGCAGTTACCCTGGGACAGGGAGGGGGCAGCCCCAGCATTTT
>TRBJ1-1|NA|NA|TRBV18
CASSPGRGAEAFF
TGTGCCAGCTCCCCTGGGAGGGGCGCTGAAGCTTTCTTT
>TRBJ2-2|TRBD2|NA|TRBV5-1
CASGEGSSNTGELFF
TGCGCCAGCGGGGAGGGGTCCTCGAACACCGGGGAGCTGTTTTTT
>TRBJ2-1|NA|NA|TRBV6-4
CASSDLTSYNEQFF
TGTGCCAGCAGTGATTTGACATCCTACAATGAGCAGTTCTTC
>TRBJ1-4|NA|NA|TRBV10-3
CATSGGANEKLFF
TGTGCCACCTCGGGGGGGGCTAATGAAAAACTGTTTTTT
>TRBJ2-1|TRBD1|NA|TRBV5-8
CASSLTGGVEQFF
TGTGCCAGCAGCTTGACAGGGGGCGTTGAGCAGTTCTTC
>TRBJ2-1|TRBD2|NA|TRBV19
CASSMGGYEQFF
TGTGCCAGTAGTATGGGGGGGTATGAGCAGTTCTTC
>TRBJ1-2|NA|few|TRBV25-1
CASSAQWDTSDYGYTF
TGTGCCAGCAGTGCTCAATGGGACACCTCCGACTATGGCTACACCTTC
>TRBJ2-5|NA|NA|TRBV30
CAWSGEATQYF
TGTGCCTGGAGCGGTGAGGCGACCCAGTACTTC
>TRBJ2-3|TRBD1|NA|TRBV11-2
CASSLVVTGGTDTQYF
TGTGCCAGCAGCTTGGTGGTGACAGGGGGCACAGATACGCAGTATTTT
>TRBJ2-7|TRBD1|NA|TRBV2
CASSVWTGVDEQYF
TGTGCCAGCAGCGTGTGGACAGGGGTGGACGAGCAGTACTTC
>TRBJ2-5|NA|once|TRBV5-1
CASSLGSTGGQETQYF
TGCGCCAGCAGCTTGGGCTCGACAGGCGGACAAGAGACCCAGTACTTC
>TRBJ2-7|TRBD1|NA|TRBV27
CASSKLTPTGAYEQYF
TGTGCCAGCAGTAAACTAACCCCGACAGGGGCCTACGAGCAGTACTTC
>TRBJ1-5|NA|NA|TRBV5-6
CASSLAGSRPQHF
TGTGCCAGCAGCTTGGCGGGGTCCAGGCCCCAGCATTTT
>TRBJ1-1|NA|NA|TRBV4-3
CASSRGWTEAFF
TGCGCCAGCAGCCGGGGGTGGACTGAAGCTTTCTTT
>TRBJ2-5|NA|once|TRBV11-1
CASSLAAFQETQYF
TGTGCCAGCAGCTTAGCGGCGTTCCAAGAGACCCAGTACTTC
>TRBJ1-6|NA|NA|TRBV6-5
CASEHPRNSPLHF
TGTGCCAGCGAACACCCGCGGAATTCACCCCTCCACTTT
>TRBJ1-2|NA|once|TRBV28
CASSFRTYYGYTF
TGTGCCAGCAGTTTTAGGACGTACTATGGCTACACCTTC
>TRBJ2-4|NA|NA|TRBV7-6
CASSPRDTAKNIQYF
TGTGCCAGCAGCCCGCGGGACACAGCCAAAAACATTCAGTACTTC
>TRBJ1-5|NA|NA|TRBV28
CASSFSQPQHF
TGTGCCAGCAGTTTTTCTCAGCCCCAGCATTTT
>TRBJ1-5|NA|NA|TRBV9
CASSVGKCLDNQPQHF
TGTGCCAGCAGCGTAGGGAAATGTCTTGACAATCAGCCCCAGCATTTT
>TRBJ2-1|NA|NA|TRBV11-2
CASSYEAGIFYNEQFF
TGTGCCAGCAGCTACGAAGCGGGCATATTCTACAATGAGCAGTTCTTC
>TRBJ2-3|TRBD2|NA|TRBV15
CATSPTSVTQYF
TGTGCCACCAGCCCGACTAGCGTGACGCAGTATTTT
>TRBJ2-5|TRBD1|few|TRBV18
CASSPGTGRETQYF
TGTGCCAGCTCACCTGGGACAGGGAGAGAGACCCAGTACTTC
>TRBJ1-2|NA|once|TRBV4-3
CASSQDLGTEYGYTF
TGCGCCAGCAGCCAAGATCTAGGGACCGAGTATGGCTACACCTTC
>TRBJ2-7|NA|NA|TRBV29-1
CSVEIKGYEQYF
TGCAGCGTTGAAATAAAAGGCTACGAGCAGTACTTC
>TRBJ1-4|NA|NA|TRBV19
CASSIQGANEKLFF
TGTGCCAGTAGTATACAGGGAGCTAATGAAAAACTGTTTTTT
>TRBJ1-2|NA|NA|TRBV28
CASSAGGGGSVEGYTF
TGTGCCAGCAGTGCGGGCGGGGGCGGTTCCGTCGAGGGCTACACCTTC
>TRBJ2-3|TRBD2|NA|TRBV7-2
CASTPRGGAGGRYTQYF
TGTGCCAGCACCCCCCGAGGGGGAGCGGGGGGCCGTTATACGCAGTATTTT
>TRBJ1-1|NA|once|TRBV11-2
CASSLVRGAFF
TGTGCCAGCAGCTTAGTCCGGGGCGCTTTCTTT
>TRBJ2-7|TRBD2|NA|TRBV5-1
CASSPTSGRGEQYF
TGCGCCAGCAGCCCGACTAGCGGGAGAGGCGAGCAGTACTTC
>TRBJ2-1|TRBD2|NA|TRBV7-8
CASSSLIAGGRNEQFF
TGTGCCAGCAGCTCCTTAATAGCGGGGGGGCGGAATGAGCAGTTCTTC
>TRBJ1-6|NA|NA|TRBV27
CASSLSQGFVNSPLHF
TGTGCCAGCAGTTTATCCCAAGGGTTTGTCAATTCACCCCTCCACTTT
>TRBJ2-7|NA|NA|TRBV21-1
CASSKRADRGSTYEQYF
TGTGCCAGCAGCAAAAGGGCCGACAGGGGATCGACCTACGAGCAGTACTTC
>TRBJ2-7|TRBD2|NA|TRBV6-1
CASSEAGLAGRYEQYF
TGTGCCAGCAGTGAAGCCGGATTAGCGGGGCGCTACGAGCAGTACTTC
>TRBJ2-1|TRBD2|NA|TRBV14
CASSQVGAGGRNEQFF
TGTGCCAGCAGCCAAGTGGGAGCGGGAGGGCGTAATGAGCAGTTCTTC